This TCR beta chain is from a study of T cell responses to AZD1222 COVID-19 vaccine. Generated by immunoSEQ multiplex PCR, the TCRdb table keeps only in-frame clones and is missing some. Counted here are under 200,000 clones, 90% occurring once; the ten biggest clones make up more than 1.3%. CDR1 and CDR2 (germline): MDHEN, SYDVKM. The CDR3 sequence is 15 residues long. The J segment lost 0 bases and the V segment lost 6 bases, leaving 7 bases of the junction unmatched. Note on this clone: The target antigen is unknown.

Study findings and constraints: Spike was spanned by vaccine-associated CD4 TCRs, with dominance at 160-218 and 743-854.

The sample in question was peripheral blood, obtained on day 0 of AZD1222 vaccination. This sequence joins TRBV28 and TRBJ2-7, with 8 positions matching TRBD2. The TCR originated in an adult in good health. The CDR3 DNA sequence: TGTGCCAGCAGGGGACTAGGTGAAACCTCCTACGAGCAGTACTTC. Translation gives CASRGLGETSYEQYF.